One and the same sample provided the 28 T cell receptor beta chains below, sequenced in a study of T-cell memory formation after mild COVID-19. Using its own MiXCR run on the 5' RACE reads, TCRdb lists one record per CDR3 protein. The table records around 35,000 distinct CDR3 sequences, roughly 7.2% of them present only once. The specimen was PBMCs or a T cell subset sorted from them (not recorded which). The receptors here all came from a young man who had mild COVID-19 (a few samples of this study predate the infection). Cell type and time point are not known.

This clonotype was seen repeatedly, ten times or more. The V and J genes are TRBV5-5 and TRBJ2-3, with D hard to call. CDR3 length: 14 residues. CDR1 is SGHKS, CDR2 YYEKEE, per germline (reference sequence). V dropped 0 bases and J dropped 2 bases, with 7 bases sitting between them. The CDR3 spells CASSLAVATDTQYF. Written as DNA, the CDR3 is TGTGCCAGCAGCTTGGCCGTCGCCACAGATACGCAGTATTTT.

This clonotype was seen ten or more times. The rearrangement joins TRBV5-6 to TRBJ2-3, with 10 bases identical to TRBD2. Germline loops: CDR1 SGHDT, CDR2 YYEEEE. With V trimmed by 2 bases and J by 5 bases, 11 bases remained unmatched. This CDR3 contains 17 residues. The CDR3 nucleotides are TGTGCCAGCAGCTTCCTTAGCGGGGGGCCTCTAGGAGATACGCAGTATTTT. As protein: CASSFLSGGPLGDTQYF. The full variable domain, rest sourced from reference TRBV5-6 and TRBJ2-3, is DAGVTQSPTHLIKTRGQQVTLRCSPKSGHDTVSWYQQALGQGPQFIFQYYEEEERQRGNFPDRFSGHQFPNYSSELNVNALLLGDSALYLCASSFLSGGPLGDTQYFGPGTRLTVL.

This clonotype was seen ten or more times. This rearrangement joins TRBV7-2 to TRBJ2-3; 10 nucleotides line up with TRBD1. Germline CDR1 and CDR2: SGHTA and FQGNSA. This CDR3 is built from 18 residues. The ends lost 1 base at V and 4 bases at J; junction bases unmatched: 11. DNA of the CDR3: TGTGCCAGCAGCTTAGATGGGGACAGGGGTATAAGGGCAGATACGCAGTATTTT. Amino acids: CASSLDGDRGIRADTQYF.

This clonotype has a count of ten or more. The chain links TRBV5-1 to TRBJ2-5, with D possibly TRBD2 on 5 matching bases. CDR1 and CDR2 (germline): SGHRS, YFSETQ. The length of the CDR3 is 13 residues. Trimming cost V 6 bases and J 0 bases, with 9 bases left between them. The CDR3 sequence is CASNPGNQETQYF. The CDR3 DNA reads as TGCGCCAGCAACCCGGGAAACCAAGAGACCCAGTACTTC.

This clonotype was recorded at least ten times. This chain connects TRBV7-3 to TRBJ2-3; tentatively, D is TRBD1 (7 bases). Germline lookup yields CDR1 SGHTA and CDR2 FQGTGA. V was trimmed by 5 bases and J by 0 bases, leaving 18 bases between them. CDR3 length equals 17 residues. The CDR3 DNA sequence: TGTGCCAGCAGCCCCCAGGGGGGTGCACCTAGCACAGATACGCAGTATTTT. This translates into CASSPQGGAPSTDTQYF.

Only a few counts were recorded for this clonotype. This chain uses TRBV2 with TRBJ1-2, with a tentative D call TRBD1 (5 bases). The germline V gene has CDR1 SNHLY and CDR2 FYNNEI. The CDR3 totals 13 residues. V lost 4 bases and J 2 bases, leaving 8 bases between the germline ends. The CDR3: CASSATGNYGYTF. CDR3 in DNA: TGTGCCAGCAGTGCAACAGGCAACTATGGCTACACCTTC.

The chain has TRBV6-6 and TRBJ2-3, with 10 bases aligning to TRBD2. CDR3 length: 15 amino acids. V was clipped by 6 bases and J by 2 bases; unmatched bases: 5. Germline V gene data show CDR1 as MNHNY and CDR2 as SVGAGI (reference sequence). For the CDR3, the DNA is TGTGCCAGCAGCCTGGGACTAGCGAACACAGATACGCAGTATTTT. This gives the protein CASSLGLANTDTQYF.

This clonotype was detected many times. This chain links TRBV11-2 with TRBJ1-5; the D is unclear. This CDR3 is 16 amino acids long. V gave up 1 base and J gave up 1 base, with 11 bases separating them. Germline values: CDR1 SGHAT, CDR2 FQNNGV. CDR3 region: CASSLGVGGSNQPQHF. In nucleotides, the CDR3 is TGTGCCAGCAGCTTAGGGGTCGGCGGGAGCAATCAGCCCCAGCATTTT. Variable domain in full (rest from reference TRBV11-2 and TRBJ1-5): EAGVAQSPRYKIIEKRQSVAFWCNPISGHATLYWYQQILGQGPKLLIQFQNNGVVDDSQLPKDRFSAERLKGVDSTLKIQPAKLEDSAVYLCASSLGVGGSNQPQHFGDGTRLSIL.

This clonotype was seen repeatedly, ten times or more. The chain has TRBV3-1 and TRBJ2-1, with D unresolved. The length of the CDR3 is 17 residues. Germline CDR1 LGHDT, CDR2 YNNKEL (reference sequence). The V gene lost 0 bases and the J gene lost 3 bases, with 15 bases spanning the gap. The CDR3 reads CASSQDGSRAHYNEQFF. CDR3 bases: TGTGCCAGCAGCCAAGATGGATCCCGAGCCCACTACAATGAGCAGTTCTTC.

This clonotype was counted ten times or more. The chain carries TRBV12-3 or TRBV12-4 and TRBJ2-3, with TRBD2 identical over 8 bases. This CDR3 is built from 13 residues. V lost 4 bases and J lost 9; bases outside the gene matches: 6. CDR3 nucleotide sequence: TGTGCCAGCAGTTCACCTATAGCGGGGACGCAGTATTTT. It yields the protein CASSSPIAGTQYF.

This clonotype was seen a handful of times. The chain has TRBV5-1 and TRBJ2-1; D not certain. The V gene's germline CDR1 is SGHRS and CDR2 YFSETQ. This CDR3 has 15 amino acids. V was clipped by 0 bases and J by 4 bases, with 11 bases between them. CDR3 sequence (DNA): TGCGCCAGCAGCTTGGATGGTGGGGTGTACAATGAGCAGTTCTTC. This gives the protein CASSLDGGVYNEQFF. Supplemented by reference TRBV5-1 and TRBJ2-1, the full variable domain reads KAGVTQTPRYLIKTRGQQVTLSCSPISGHRSVSWYQQTPGQGLQFLFEYFSETQRNKGNFPGRFSGRQFSNSRSEMNVSTLELGDSALYLCASSLDGGVYNEQFFGPGTRLTVL.

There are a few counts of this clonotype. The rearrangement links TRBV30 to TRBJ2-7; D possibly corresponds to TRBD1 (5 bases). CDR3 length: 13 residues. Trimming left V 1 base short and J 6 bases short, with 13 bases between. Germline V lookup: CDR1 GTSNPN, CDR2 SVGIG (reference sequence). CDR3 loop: CAWSGVWGGEQYF. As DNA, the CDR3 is TGTGCCTGGAGTGGAGTTTGGGGCGGCGAGCAGTACTTC.

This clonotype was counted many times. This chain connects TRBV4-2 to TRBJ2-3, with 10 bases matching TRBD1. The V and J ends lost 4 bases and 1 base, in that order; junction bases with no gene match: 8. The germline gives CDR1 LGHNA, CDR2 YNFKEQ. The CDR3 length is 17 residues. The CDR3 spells CASSPGDRGKRTDTQYF. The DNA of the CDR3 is TGTGCCAGCAGCCCGGGGGACAGGGGTAAACGCACAGATACGCAGTATTTT.

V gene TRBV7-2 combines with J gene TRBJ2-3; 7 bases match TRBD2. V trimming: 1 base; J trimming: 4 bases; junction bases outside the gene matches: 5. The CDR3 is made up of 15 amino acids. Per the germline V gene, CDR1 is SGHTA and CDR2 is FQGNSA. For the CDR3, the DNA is TGTGCCAGCAGCTTAGAGTCTACTAGCGCAGATACGCAGTATTTT. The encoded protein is CASSLESTSADTQYF. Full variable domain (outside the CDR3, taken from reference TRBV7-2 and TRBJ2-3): GAGVSQSPSNKVTEKGKDVELRCDPISGHTALYWYRQSLGQGLEFLIYFQGNSAPDKSGLPSDRFSAERTGGSVSTLTIQRTQQEDSAVYLCASSLESTSADTQYFGPGTRLTVL.

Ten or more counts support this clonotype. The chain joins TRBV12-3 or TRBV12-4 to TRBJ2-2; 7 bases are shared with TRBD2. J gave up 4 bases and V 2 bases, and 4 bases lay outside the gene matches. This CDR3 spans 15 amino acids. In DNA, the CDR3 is TGTGCCAGCAGTTTACGACTAGCTGGCACCGGGGAGCTGTTTTTT. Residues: CASSLRLAGTGELFF.

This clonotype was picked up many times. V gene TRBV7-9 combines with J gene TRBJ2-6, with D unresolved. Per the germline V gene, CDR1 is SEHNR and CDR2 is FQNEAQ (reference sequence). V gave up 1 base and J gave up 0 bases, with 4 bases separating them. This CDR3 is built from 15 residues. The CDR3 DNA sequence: TGTGCCAGCAGCTTAGTACCCTCTGGGGCCAACGTCCTGACTTTC. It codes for CASSLVPSGANVLTF.

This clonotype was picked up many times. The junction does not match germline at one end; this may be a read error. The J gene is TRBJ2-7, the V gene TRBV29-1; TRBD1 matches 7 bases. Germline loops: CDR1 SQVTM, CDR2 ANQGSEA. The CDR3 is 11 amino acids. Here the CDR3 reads CSVEDGDSADF. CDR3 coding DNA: TGCAGCGTTGAAGATGGGGACAGCGCCGACTTC.

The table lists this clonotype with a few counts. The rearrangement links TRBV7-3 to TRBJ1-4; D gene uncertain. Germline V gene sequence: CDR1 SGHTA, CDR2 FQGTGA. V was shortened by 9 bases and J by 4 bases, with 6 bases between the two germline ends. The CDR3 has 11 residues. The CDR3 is CARTHNEKLFF. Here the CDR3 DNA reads TGTGCCAGGACGCATAATGAAAAACTGTTTTTT.

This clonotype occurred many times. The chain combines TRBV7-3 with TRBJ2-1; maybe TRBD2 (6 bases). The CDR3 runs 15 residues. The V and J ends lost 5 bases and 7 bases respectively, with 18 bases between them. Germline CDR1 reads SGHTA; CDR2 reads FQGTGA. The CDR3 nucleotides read TGTGCCAGCAGCCCCCGCGGCGGGACCTTGAATGAGCAGTTCTTC. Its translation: CASSPRGGTLNEQFF. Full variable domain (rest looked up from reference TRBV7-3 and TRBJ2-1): GAGVSQTPSNKVTEKGKYVELRCDPISGHTALYWYRQSLGQGPEFLIYFQGTGAADDSGLPNDRFFAVRPEGSVSTLKIQRTERGDSAVYLCASSPRGGTLNEQFFGPGTRLTVL.

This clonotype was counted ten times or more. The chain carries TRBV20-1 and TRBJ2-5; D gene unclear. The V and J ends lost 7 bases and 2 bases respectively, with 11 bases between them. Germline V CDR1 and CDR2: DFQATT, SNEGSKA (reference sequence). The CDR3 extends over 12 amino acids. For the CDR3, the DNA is TGCAGTGGGCCGGACGGGCAAGAGACCCAGTACTTC. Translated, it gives CSGPDGQETQYF.

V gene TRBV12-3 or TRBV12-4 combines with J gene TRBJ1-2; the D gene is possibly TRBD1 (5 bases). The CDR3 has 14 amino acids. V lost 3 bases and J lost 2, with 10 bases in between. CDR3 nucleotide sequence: TGTGCCAGCAGTTTGGCGGGACGGAACTATGGCTACACCTTC. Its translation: CASSLAGRNYGYTF.

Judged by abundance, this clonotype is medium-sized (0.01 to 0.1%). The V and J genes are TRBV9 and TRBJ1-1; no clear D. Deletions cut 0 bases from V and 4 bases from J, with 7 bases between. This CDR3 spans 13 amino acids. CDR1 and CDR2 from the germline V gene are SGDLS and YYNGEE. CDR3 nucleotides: TGTGCCAGCAGCGTAGGGACGGGCACTGAAGCTTTCTTT. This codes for CASSVGTGTEAFF.

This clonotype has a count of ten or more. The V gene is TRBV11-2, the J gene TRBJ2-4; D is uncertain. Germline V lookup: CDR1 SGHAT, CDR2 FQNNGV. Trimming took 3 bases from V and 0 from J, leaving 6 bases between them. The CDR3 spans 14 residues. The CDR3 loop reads CASSFTLAKNIQYF. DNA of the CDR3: TGTGCCAGCAGCTTCACCCTAGCCAAAAACATTCAGTACTTC.

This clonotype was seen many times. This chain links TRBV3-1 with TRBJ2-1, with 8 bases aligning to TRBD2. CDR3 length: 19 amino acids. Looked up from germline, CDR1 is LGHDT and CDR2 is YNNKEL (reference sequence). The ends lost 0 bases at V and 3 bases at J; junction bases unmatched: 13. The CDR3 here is CASSQDIRETSEFYNEQFF. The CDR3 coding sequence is TGTGCCAGCAGCCAAGATATCAGGGAGACTAGCGAGTTCTACAATGAGCAGTTCTTC.

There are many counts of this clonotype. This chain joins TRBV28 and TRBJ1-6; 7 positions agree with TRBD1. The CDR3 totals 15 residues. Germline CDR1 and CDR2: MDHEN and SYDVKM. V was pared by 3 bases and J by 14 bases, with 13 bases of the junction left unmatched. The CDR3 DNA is TGTGCCAGCAGTTTTGCGGGGACAGACCTTATCACCCTCCACTTT. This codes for CASSFAGTDLITLHF.

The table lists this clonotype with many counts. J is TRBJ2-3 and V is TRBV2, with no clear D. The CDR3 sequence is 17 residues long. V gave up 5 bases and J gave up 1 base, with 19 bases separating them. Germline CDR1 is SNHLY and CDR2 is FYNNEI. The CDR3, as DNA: TGTGCCAGCAGTCGATCCATTTTAACGTCCGGCACAGATACGCAGTATTTT. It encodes CASSRSILTSGTDTQYF.

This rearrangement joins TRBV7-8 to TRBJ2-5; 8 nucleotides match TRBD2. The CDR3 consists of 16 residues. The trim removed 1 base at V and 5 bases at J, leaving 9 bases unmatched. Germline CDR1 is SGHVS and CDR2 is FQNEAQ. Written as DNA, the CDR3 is TGTGCCAGCAGCTTAGACCGGGGGGGCCCTGTGGAGACCCAGTACTTC. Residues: CASSLDRGGPVETQYF.

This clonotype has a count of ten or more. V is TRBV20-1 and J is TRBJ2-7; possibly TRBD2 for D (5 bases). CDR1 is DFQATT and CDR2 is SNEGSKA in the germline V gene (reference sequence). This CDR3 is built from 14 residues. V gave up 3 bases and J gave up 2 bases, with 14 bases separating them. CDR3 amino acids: CSARGGGGTYEQYF. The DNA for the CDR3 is TGCAGTGCTAGGGGCGGCGGAGGAACCTACGAGCAGTACTTC.